The sample holds a few counts of the clone carrying this T cell receptor (beta chain). There were TCR beta CDR3 regions amplified from RNA transcripts. The HTBI primer set served for first-round RT-PCR of the TCR CDR3. Each CDR3 protein gets one entry after TCRdb re-called the multiplex PCR reads with MiXCR. Found here are a few hundred thousand distinct CDR3 sequences, less than 20% of them singletons; the top ten hold over 35%. Trimming left V 1 base short and J 0 bases short, with 7 bases between. Germline V gives CDR1 SGHDN, CDR2 FVKESK. This CDR3 has 14 amino acids. These data are taken from a study of T cells in Graves' hyperthyroidism and ophthalmopathy. Study as a whole: Upon initial diagnosis and before any treatment, peripheral blood was collected.

Clinical symptoms, serum thyroxine and TRAb, thyroid ultrasound and orbital computed tomography were used for the diagnoses. Sequences were obtained from blood. The chain joins TRBV14 to TRBJ2-7; D is uncertain. The TCR was taken from a man between 18 and 35 years old with Graves' ophthalmopathy. CDR3 coding DNA: TGTGCCAGCAGCCAAGGACCGTACTCCTACGAGCAGTACTTC. Amino acid sequence: CASSQGPYSYEQYF. The full variable domain, in which reference TRBV14 and TRBJ2-7 provide the parts outside the CDR3, is EAGVTQFPSHSVIEKGQTVTLRCDPISGHDNLYWYRRVMGKEIKFLLHFVKESKQDESGMPNNRFLAERTGGTYSTLKVQPAELEDSGVYFCASSQGPYSYEQYFGPGTRLTVT.